The next 10 T cell receptor beta chains were all read from a single sample in a study of cytomegalovirus exposure and HLA in healthy donors (dated by TCRdb to 2017 to 2019). Library creation used the immunoSEQ multiplex PCR assay. For the multiplex PCR, a mixture combining 60 forward primers for TCR Vbeta segments and 13 reverse primers for TCR Jbeta segments was used. The table was pulled from immuneACCESS by TCRdb, which kept in-frame rearrangements only. Such tables lose some clones; where checked, under half of the loss comes from unresolved V genes, and the rest has no known cause. This specimen's table enumerates under 70,000 clones. 9.5% to 15% of the sample rests with the top ten. The sequenced sample consisted of PBMCs. These receptors were obtained from a woman aged 25 to 39 in good health and CMV-seropositive.

The rearrangement links TRBV30 to TRBJ2-3; 7 bases fit TRBD2. Germline trimming cut 4 bases from V and 4 bases from J; bases unmatched to any gene: 8. The length of the CDR3 is 14 residues. Looked up from germline, CDR1 is GTSNPN and CDR2 is SVGIG (reference sequence). Written as DNA, the CDR3 is TGTGCCTGGAAGAGGAGCGGGGATCCAGATACGCAGTATTTT. Amino acid sequence: CAWKRSGDPDTQYF.

V gene TRBV5-6 combines with J gene TRBJ1-6; D not resolved. With 0 bases removed from V and 3 bases from J, the gap between germline ends came to 4 bases. This CDR3 region has 14 residues. The germline V gene encodes CDR1 SGHDT and CDR2 YYEEEE. This chain's CDR3 is CASSLDSYNSPLHF. DNA for the CDR3: TGTGCCAGCAGCTTGGACAGCTATAATTCACCCCTCCACTTT.

The chain links TRBV6-6 to TRBJ1-4; D remains unclear. Germline V gives CDR1 MNHNY, CDR2 SVGAGI (reference sequence). There are 13 residues in the CDR3. The ends were cut back, 3 bases at V and 8 bases at J, with 10 bases in the middle. The CDR3 here is CASSYNRREKLFF. CDR3 nucleotide sequence: TGTGCCAGCAGTTATAACAGACGGGAAAAACTGTTTTTT.

This sequence joins TRBV5-6 and TRBJ1-6; TRBD1 agrees at 10 bases. The germline V gene encodes CDR1 SGHDT and CDR2 YYEEEE. This CDR3 comprises 18 residues. J was trimmed by 4 bases and V by 4 bases; bases with no gene match: 11. The CDR3: CASSNYRDRGIYNSPLHF. The CDR3 DNA sequence: TGTGCCAGCAGCAACTACCGGGACAGGGGAATTTATAATTCACCCCTCCACTTT.

The J gene is TRBJ1-2, the V gene TRBV7-9, with D perhaps TRBD1 (6 bases). Trimming removed 4 bases from V and 6 bases from J, with 9 bases in between. CDR3 length: 12 amino acids. The germline V gene encodes CDR1 SEHNR and CDR2 FQNEAQ (reference sequence). The CDR3 sequence is CASSYGQNGYTF. The CDR3 nucleotides are TGTGCCAGCAGCTACGGACAGAATGGCTACACCTTC.

As to this clone: Other DNA sequences within the sample encode an identical CDR3. This chain joins TRBV5-1 and TRBJ1-4, with a weak D call TRBD1 (5 bases). Per the germline V gene, CDR1 is SGHRS and CDR2 is YFSETQ. The CDR3 runs 14 residues. The germline V and J ends were trimmed by 4 bases and 0 bases, with 7 bases remaining between them. The CDR3: CASSTGATNEKLFF. The CDR3 nucleotides read TGCGCCAGCAGCACAGGAGCAACTAATGAAAAACTGTTTTTT.

The chain is built from TRBV7-2 and TRBJ2-7; 7 bases match TRBD1. Germline V gene sequence: CDR1 SGHTA, CDR2 FQGNSA. The CDR3 runs to 14 residues. J was trimmed by 2 bases and V by 4 bases; bases with no gene match: 5. CDR3: CASSSRDSAYEQYF. Written as DNA, the CDR3 is TGTGCCAGCAGCTCCCGGGACAGCGCCTACGAGCAGTACTTC.

The rearrangement uses TRBV29-1 and TRBJ2-7, with TRBD1 as a possible D gene (5 bases). The CDR3 sequence is 11 residues long. Germline V gene lookup returns CDR1 SQVTM and CDR2 ANQGSEA. Trimming pared 7 bases from V and 9 bases from J, leaving 16 bases between. This CDR3 is CSALDSRRQYF. For the CDR3, the DNA is TGCAGCGCTCTCGACAGCAGGCGGCAGTACTTC.

The chain recombines TRBV6-1 with TRBJ2-5, with 7 bases fitting TRBD1. The CDR3 spans 14 residues. Germline V gene lookup returns CDR1 MNHNS and CDR2 SASEGT. V lost 1 base to trimming and J lost 5 bases; unmatched junction nucleotides: 4. CDR3 in DNA: TGTGCCAGCAGTGAAGGAGGGGGCCCGGAGACCCAGTACTTC. This encodes CASSEGGGPETQYF.

The chain carries TRBV6-5 and TRBJ2-7, with a tentative D call TRBD2 (6 bases). This CDR3 is built from 13 residues. The germline CDR1 and CDR2 sequences are MNHEY and SVGAGI. The V end was cut by 5 bases, the J end by 3 bases, with 11 bases between. The CDR3 reads CASSRRDFYEQYF. The CDR3 bases are TGTGCCAGCAGTCGGAGGGACTTCTACGAGCAGTACTTC.